The present T cell receptor (beta chain) was sequenced within a study of blood T cells in healthy people across ages. Findings of the study overall: Among long-lived donors, naive CD4+ cells were more numerous and diversity higher than in aged donors.

The total RNA that was extracted per sample amounted to at least 5 micrograms. About this clonotype itself: Antigen unknown.

V lost 5 bases to trimming and J lost 10 bases, with 15 bases between them. This CDR3 contains 12 residues. The germline V gene encodes CDR1 DFQATT and CDR2 SNEGSKA (reference sequence). With a J-beta primer mix and a sample-barcoded 5' primer, a second PCR ran about 7 to 12 cycles. Researchers report that a template-switch adaptor with 12 random nucleotides tagged each cDNA molecule. TCRdb ran MiXCR on the 5' RACE reads and lists one entry per CDR3 protein. The sample contains about 1.6 million distinct CDR3 sequences, about 31% of which appear only once. Sequences were obtained from blood. The chain uses TRBV20-1 and TRBJ2-1; a possible D gene is TRBD2 (5 bases). This receptor was obtained from a woman aged 25 to 39 in good health. The CDR3 DNA is TGCAGTGCTGGGCCCGGGATCGGGGAGCAGTTCTTC. This translates into CSAGPGIGEQFF.